The TCR beta chain under discussion was sequenced for a study of T cell repertoires in aging, cancer and after chemotherapy. Study background: Six age groups, ranging from 30 or younger to 70 or older, included the donors. Some 10 million TCR reads were in the whole dataset. General study points: Median generation probability rose over the chemotherapy interval in each cancer cohort, suggesting rebound thymic output.

TRB rearrangements spanning V, D and J were amplified using mixed TRB-A/B primers. TCRdb independently ran MiXCR on the multiplex PCR reads; one entry per CDR3 protein. The sample lists 3,000 to 3,500 distinct CDR3 sequences; about 26% were seen once. As concerns this clonotype: The antigen remains unidentified.

TCR beta rearrangements were amplified from peripheral blood genomic DNA. The source material was blood. This TCR was sampled from a human donor with a solid tumor.

The CDR3 DNA is TGTGCCAGCAGCCGGGGGGCCCTAAGCGCTTTCTTT. Residues: CASSRGALSAFF. The chain recombines TRBV12-3 or TRBV12-4 with TRBJ1-1; tentatively, D is TRBD1 (6 bases). The CDR3 is 12 amino acids. V lost 6 bases, J lost 11 bases, and 16 bases lay in between.